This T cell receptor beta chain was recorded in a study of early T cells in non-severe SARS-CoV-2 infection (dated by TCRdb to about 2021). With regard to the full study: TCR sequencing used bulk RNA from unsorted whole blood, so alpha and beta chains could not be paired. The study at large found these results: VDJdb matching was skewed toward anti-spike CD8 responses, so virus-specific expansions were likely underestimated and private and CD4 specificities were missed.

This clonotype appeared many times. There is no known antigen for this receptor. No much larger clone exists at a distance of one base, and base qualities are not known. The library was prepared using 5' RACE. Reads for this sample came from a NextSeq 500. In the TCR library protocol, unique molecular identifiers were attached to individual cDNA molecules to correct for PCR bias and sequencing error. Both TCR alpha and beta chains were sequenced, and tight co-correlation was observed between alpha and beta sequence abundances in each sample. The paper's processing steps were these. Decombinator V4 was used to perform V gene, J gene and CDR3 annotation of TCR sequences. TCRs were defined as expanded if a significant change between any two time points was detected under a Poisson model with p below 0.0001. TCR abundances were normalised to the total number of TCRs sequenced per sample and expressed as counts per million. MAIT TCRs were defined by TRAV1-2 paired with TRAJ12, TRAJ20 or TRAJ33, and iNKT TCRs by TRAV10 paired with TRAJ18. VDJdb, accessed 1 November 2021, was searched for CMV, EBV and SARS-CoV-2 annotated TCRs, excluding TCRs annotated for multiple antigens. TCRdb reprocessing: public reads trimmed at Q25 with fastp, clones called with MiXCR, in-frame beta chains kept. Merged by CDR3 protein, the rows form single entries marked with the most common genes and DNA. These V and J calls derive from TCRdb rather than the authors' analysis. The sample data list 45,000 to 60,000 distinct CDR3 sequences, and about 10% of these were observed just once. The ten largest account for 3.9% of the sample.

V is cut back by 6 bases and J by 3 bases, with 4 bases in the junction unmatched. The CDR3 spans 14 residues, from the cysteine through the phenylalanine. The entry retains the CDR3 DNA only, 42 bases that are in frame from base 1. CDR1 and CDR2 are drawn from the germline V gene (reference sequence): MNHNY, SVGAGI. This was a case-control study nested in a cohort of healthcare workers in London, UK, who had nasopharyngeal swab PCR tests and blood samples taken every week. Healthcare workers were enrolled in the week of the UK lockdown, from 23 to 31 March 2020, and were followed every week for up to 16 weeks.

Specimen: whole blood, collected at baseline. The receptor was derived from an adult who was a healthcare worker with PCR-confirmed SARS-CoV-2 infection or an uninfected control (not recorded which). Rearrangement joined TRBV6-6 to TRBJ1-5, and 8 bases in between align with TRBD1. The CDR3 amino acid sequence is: CASSRGQVNQPQHF. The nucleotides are TGTGCCAGCAGCAGGGGACAGGTCAATCAGCCCCAGCATTTT.